The 8 T cell receptor beta chains below come from one sample, sequenced in a study of response to subunit inactivated influenza vaccine. TCRdb re-analysed the RT-PCR reads in MiXCR, keeping a single row per CDR3 protein. The sample consists of more than 250,000 distinct CDR3 sequences, 21% of them appearing once. Here the sequenced sample was PBMCs from blood, taken about 20 months after vaccination. The receptors shown here come from a man in his fifties or sixties who received an inactivated influenza vaccine.

Here the CDR3 reads CATSSLYKNTGELFF. CDR3 bases: TGTGCCACCAGCAGCCTCTATAAGAACACCGGGGAGCTGTTTTTT. This chain uses TRBV15 with TRBJ2-2, with D unresolved. The ends were cut back, 3 bases at V and 1 base at J, with 9 bases in the middle. Per the germline V gene, CDR1 is LNHNV and CDR2 is YYDKDF (reference sequence). CDR3 size: 15 residues.

This clonotype was detected only a few times. The V gene is TRBV10-3, the J gene TRBJ2-1; 7 bases line up with TRBD1. Per germline, CDR1 ENHRY and CDR2 SYGVKD. V trimming: 2 bases; J trimming: 9 bases; junction bases outside the gene matches: 7. This CDR3 is built from 14 residues. CDR3 sequence reads: CAISEPEQGPEQFF. The CDR3 DNA sequence: TGTGCCATCAGTGAGCCAGAACAGGGGCCTGAGCAGTTCTTC.

This chain joins TRBV6-5 and TRBJ2-7; possible D gene TRBD1, 6 bases. CDR3 size: 13 residues. The V end was cut by 5 bases, the J end by 3 bases, with 11 bases between. Germline lookup yields CDR1 MNHEY and CDR2 SVGAGI. CDR3 nucleotides: TGTGCCAGCAGTCACGGACAGTTCTACGAGCAGTACTTC. It yields the protein CASSHGQFYEQYF.

The V call is TRBV30, the J call TRBJ2-5; TRBD2 matches 7 bases. Looked up from germline, CDR1 is GTSNPN and CDR2 is SVGIG (reference sequence). The CDR3 consists of 12 residues. The junction had 10 bases not matched to a gene; V was cut back by 8 bases and J by 7 bases. The CDR3 nucleotides read TGTGCCACGCCGACGGGGGGTGGGACCCAGTACTTC. Translating it yields CATPTGGGTQYF.

The V call is TRBV29-1, the J call TRBJ2-7; D is tentatively TRBD1 or TRBD2 (5 bases each). CDR1 and CDR2 from the germline V gene are SQVTM and ANQGSEA. V was pared by 4 bases and J by 2 bases, with 15 bases between. This CDR3 has 14 amino acids. DNA of the CDR3: TGCAGCGTTGTTCCGGGACCGAGTGCCTACGAGCAGTACTTC. The encoded protein is CSVVPGPSAYEQYF.

The rearrangement links TRBV5-1 to TRBJ2-3; TRBD2 matches at 8 bases. Germline loops: CDR1 SGHRS, CDR2 YFSETQ. Losses at the gene ends were 3 bases for V and 3 bases for J; bases not matched to a gene: 9. This CDR3 has 16 residues. CDR3 DNA sequence: TGCGCCAGCAGCTCAAGCGGGAGTGGGGGTACAGATACGCAGTATTTT. Amino acid sequence: CASSSSGSGGTDTQYF.

This clonotype has at least ten counts. This chain links TRBV12-3 or TRBV12-4 with TRBJ1-1, with D perhaps TRBD1 (6 bases). This CDR3 has 15 residues. With 1 base removed from V and 1 base from J, the gap between germline ends came to 10 bases. CDR3 coding DNA: TGTGCCAGCAGTTTAGGTACGGGACAGAACACTGAAGCTTTCTTT. Protein sequence: CASSLGTGQNTEAFF.

The sample holds many counts of this clonotype. The chain couples TRBV9 to TRBJ2-1; D not certain. Germline-derived CDR1 and CDR2 are SGDLS and YYNGEE. CDR3 size: 13 residues. V was trimmed by 8 bases and J by 2 bases, leaving 11 bases between them. CDR3 residues: CASQIRPYNEQFF. The CDR3 DNA is TGTGCCAGTCAGATACGCCCCTACAATGAGCAGTTCTTC.